The 28 T cell receptor beta chains below come from one sample, sequenced in a study of blood T cell repertoires in COVID-19. Sequenced by immunoSEQ multiplex PCR; TCRdb stores in-frame clones only, minus some. The repertoire has about 230,000 clones, more than 65% of them found once; the top ten carry about 7.4%. The sequencing input was peripheral blood. The receptors come from a woman of 80 years or more with acute or convalescent COVID-19.

The rearrangement uses TRBV19 and TRBJ1-1; D is unclear. The CDR3 is made up of 16 amino acids. Germline V gene data show CDR1 as LNHDA and CDR2 as SQIVND (reference sequence). Deletions cut 1 base from V and 1 base from J, with 13 bases between. In nucleotides, the CDR3 is TGTGCCAGTAGTATAGGTCTCAGGACTTCGAACACTGAAGCTTTCTTT. This translates into CASSIGLRTSNTEAFF. Complete variable domain (other parts from reference TRBV19 and TRBJ1-1): DGGITQSPKYLFRKEGQNVTLSCEQNLNHDAMYWYRQDPGQGLRLIYYSQIVNDFQKGDIAEGYSVSREKKESFPLTVTSAQKNPTAFYLCASSIGLRTSNTEAFFGQGTRLTVV.

The sample holds a few counts of this clone. J is TRBJ1-1 and V is TRBV6-5; tentatively, D is TRBD1 (6 bases). Germline values: CDR1 MNHEY, CDR2 SVGAGI. The germline V and J ends were trimmed by 2 bases and 0 bases, with 13 bases remaining between them. CDR3 length equals 16 residues. The CDR3, as DNA: TGTGCCAGCAGTTACGGGGGCCCTCGCATGAACACTGAAGCTTTCTTT. Its protein product is CASSYGGPRMNTEAFF.

The genes are TRBV24-1 and TRBJ1-1, with D perhaps matching TRBD1 (6 bases). V was clipped by 8 bases and J by 6 bases, with 15 bases between them. Germline CDR1 is KGHDR and CDR2 is SFDVKD. This CDR3 comprises 13 residues. The CDR3 reads CATKQTGSPEAFF. The CDR3 bases are TGTGCCACCAAACAAACAGGGAGCCCTGAAGCTTTCTTT.

This clone was recorded a few times. The V call is TRBV7-8, the J call TRBJ1-1; D may be TRBD1 (5 bases). The V and J ends lost 4 bases and 4 bases respectively, with 10 bases between them. The CDR3 totals 13 residues. Germline CDR1 and CDR2: SGHVS and FQNEAQ. The CDR3 region is CASSSPTGTEAFF. DNA of the CDR3: TGTGCCAGCAGCTCCCCAACAGGCACTGAAGCTTTCTTT.

The V gene is TRBV6-5, the J gene TRBJ2-1; the match to TRBD2 covers 7 bases. Germline CDR1 is MNHEY and CDR2 is SVGAGI. V lost 5 bases, J lost 7 bases, and 5 bases stayed unmatched. The CDR3 has 13 amino acids. CDR3 sequence: CASSPGGINEQFF. CDR3 coding DNA: TGTGCCAGCAGTCCCGGGGGGATTAATGAGCAGTTCTTC.

The V and J genes are TRBV20-1 and TRBJ2-7, with 8 bases identical to TRBD2. The CDR3 totals 14 residues. The V and J ends lost 3 bases and 0 bases, in that order; junction bases with no gene match: 4. Germline-derived CDR1 and CDR2 are DFQATT and SNEGSKA (reference sequence). CDR3 sequence (DNA): TGCAGTGCTAGTGCTAGCGGGTTCTCCTACGAGCAGTACTTC. It translates to CSASASGFSYEQYF.

The chain couples TRBV7-2 to TRBJ1-4, with D possibly TRBD1 on 6 matching bases. The germline V and J ends were trimmed by 5 bases and 4 bases, with 11 bases remaining between them. This CDR3 has 14 amino acids. Germline V gene sequence: CDR1 SGHTA, CDR2 FQGNSA. The chain's CDR3 is CASSITGSNEKLFF. DNA for the CDR3: TGTGCCAGCAGCATAACAGGGAGTAATGAAAAACTGTTTTTT. The complete variable domain, with remaining parts taken from reference TRBV7-2 and TRBJ1-4, reads GAGVSQSPSNKVTEKGKDVELRCDPISGHTALYWYRQSLGQGLEFLIYFQGNSAPDKSGLPSDRFSAERTGGSVSTLTIQRTQQEDSAVYLCASSITGSNEKLFFGSGTQLSVL.

A few counts support this clone. V is TRBV7-9 and J is TRBJ1-6; 7 positions match TRBD1. Germline values: CDR1 SEHNR, CDR2 FQNEAQ (reference sequence). V gave up 5 bases and J gave up 6 bases; unmatched junction bases: 10. This CDR3 region has 16 residues. The chain's CDR3 is CASSKGRAGGNSPLHF. DNA for the CDR3: TGTGCCAGCAGCAAAGGGAGGGCAGGGGGTAATTCACCCCTCCACTTT.

The chain recombines TRBV20-1 with TRBJ1-1; D might be TRBD1 (5 bases). The germline V gene encodes CDR1 DFQATT and CDR2 SNEGSKA (reference sequence). The CDR3 has 14 amino acids. Trimming left V 3 bases short and J 4 bases short, with 15 bases between. CDR3 nucleotide sequence: TGCAGTGCTAGTGGGGGGGGGACTAGCACTGAAGCTTTCTTT. This encodes CSASGGGTSTEAFF.

The chain couples TRBV6-2 or TRBV6-3 to TRBJ2-6, with D tentatively TRBD2 (6 bases). Germline V lookup: CDR1 MNHEY, CDR2 SVGEGT. This CDR3 contains 15 residues. Trimming shortened V by 6 bases and J by 2 bases, and 11 bases separated the two germline ends. Here the CDR3 reads CASSPPGAGANVLTF. The DNA for the CDR3 is TGTGCCAGCAGCCCCCCGGGGGCTGGGGCCAACGTCCTGACTTTC.

The genes are TRBV7-2 and TRBJ2-5, with 9 nucleotides matching TRBD2. The V segment lost 1 base and the J segment 4 bases; nucleotides outside the gene matches: 7. Germline V CDR1 and CDR2: SGHTA, FQGNSA. The CDR3 spans 16 residues. CDR3 bases: TGTGCCAGCAGCTTAGGGCCGCCAGCGGGAGGAGAGACCCAGTACTTC. It translates to CASSLGPPAGGETQYF.

The rearrangement uses TRBV7-2 and TRBJ1-2, with TRBD1 matching over 8 bases. Looked up from germline, CDR1 is SGHTA and CDR2 is FQGNSA. Losses at the gene ends were 1 base for V and 4 bases for J; bases not matched to a gene: 8. The CDR3 totals 16 residues. DNA for the CDR3: TGTGCCAGCAGCTTAGTAGCGTCAGGGGGCATCTATGGCTACACCTTC. It yields the protein CASSLVASGGIYGYTF.

V gene TRBV10-3 combines with J gene TRBJ1-1; D unresolved. Germline V gene lookup returns CDR1 ENHRY and CDR2 SYGVKD. The CDR3 runs to 12 residues. V dropped 0 bases and J dropped 6 bases, with 5 bases sitting between them. CDR3 sequence: CAISESYAEAFF. Here the CDR3 DNA reads TGTGCCATCAGTGAGTCTTATGCTGAAGCTTTCTTT.

The J gene is TRBJ1-5, the V gene TRBV2, with 7 bases aligning to TRBD1. From germline, CDR1 is SNHLY and CDR2 FYNNEI. This CDR3 has 16 residues. The trim removed 5 bases at V and 3 bases at J, leaving 10 bases unmatched. The CDR3 sequence: CASSTGQAVINQPQHF. CDR3 bases: TGTGCCAGCAGTACAGGACAGGCCGTCATCAATCAGCCCCAGCATTTT.

The chain carries TRBV5-1 and TRBJ1-1; D possibly corresponds to TRBD1 (5 bases). CDR3 length equals 14 residues. V lost 0 bases, J lost 1 base, and 7 bases lay in between. Germline V lookup: CDR1 SGHRS, CDR2 YFSETQ. The CDR3: CASSLGGENTEAFF. CDR3 coding DNA: TGCGCCAGCAGCTTGGGGGGCGAGAACACTGAAGCTTTCTTT.

This sequence joins TRBV28 and TRBJ1-2; D may be TRBD1 (5 bases). The CDR3 has 16 amino acids. The V gene's germline CDR1 is MDHEN and CDR2 SYDVKM. Trimming took off 3 bases at V and 3 bases at J, with 17 bases between the two ends. The DNA for the CDR3 is TGTGCCAGCAGTTTTGCGGGGCGAATTAAAGACTATGGCTACACCTTC. It translates to CASSFAGRIKDYGYTF.

The rearrangement joins TRBV5-1 to TRBJ2-3; D is perhaps TRBD2 (5 bases). V was shortened by 4 bases and J by 0 bases, with 15 bases between the two germline ends. The CDR3 contains 16 residues. Germline-derived CDR1 and CDR2 are SGHRS and YFSETQ. CDR3 nucleotides: TGCGCCAGCAGCCTCATAGCGCCCGCTAGCACAGATACGCAGTATTTT. Its translation is CASSLIAPASTDTQYF.

This clone has more than one count but fewer than ten. The chain recombines TRBV5-6 with TRBJ2-3; D is possibly TRBD1 (6 bases). This CDR3 has 17 amino acids. CDR1 SGHDT and CDR2 YYEEEE come from the germline V gene. Trimming removed 2 bases from V and 0 bases from J, with 16 bases in between. CDR3 region: CASSFGVRDTSTDTQYF. CDR3 nucleotides: TGTGCCAGCAGCTTTGGGGTCCGGGACACCAGCACAGATACGCAGTATTTT. Together with reference TRBV5-6 and TRBJ2-3, the CDR3 gives the full variable domain: DAGVTQSPTHLIKTRGQQVTLRCSPKSGHDTVSWYQQALGQGPQFIFQYYEEEERQRGNFPDRFSGHQFPNYSSELNVNALLLGDSALYLCASSFGVRDTSTDTQYFGPGTRLTVL.

The J gene is TRBJ2-5, the V gene TRBV3-1 (or the pseudogene TRBV3-2), with a weak D call TRBD2 (6 bases). This CDR3 has 13 residues. Germline V gene lookup returns CDR1 LGHDT and CDR2 YNNKEL (reference sequence). The V and J ends lost 3 bases and 5 bases respectively, with 10 bases between them. CDR3 nucleotide sequence: TGTGCCAGCAGCCAGCCTGGGGGGGAGACCCAGTACTTC. Translation: CASSQPGGETQYF.

The CDR3 protein is CASSLGQAPYEQYF. The CDR3 bases are TGCGCCAGCAGCTTAGGACAGGCGCCCTACGAGCAGTACTTC. The chain employs TRBV5-1 and TRBJ2-7; the match to TRBD1 covers 7 bases. CDR3 length: 14 amino acids. V was clipped by 2 bases and J by 2 bases; unmatched bases: 4. Germline CDR1 SGHRS, CDR2 YFSETQ. The variable domain in full, completed from reference TRBV5-1 and TRBJ2-7, reads KAGVTQTPRYLIKTRGQQVTLSCSPISGHRSVSWYQQTPGQGLQFLFEYFSETQRNKGNFPGRFSGRQFSNSRSEMNVSTLELGDSALYLCASSLGQAPYEQYFGPGTRLTVT.

The chain has TRBV9 and TRBJ1-2; 10 bases are shared with TRBD1. With 4 bases clipped from V and 4 bases from J, the junction kept 4 bases outside the gene matches. Germline V gene lookup returns CDR1 SGDLS and CDR2 YYNGEE. The length of the CDR3 is 14 residues. CDR3 in DNA: TGTGCCAGCAGCCTACGGACAGGGGGCTATGGCTACACCTTC. This encodes CASSLRTGGYGYTF.

The chain is built from TRBV11-3 and TRBJ2-3; weak D call: TRBD2 (5 bases). CDR1 and CDR2 from the germline V gene are SGHNT and YENEEA. This CDR3 comprises 15 residues. Trimming removed 5 bases from V and 6 bases from J, with 18 bases in between. The CDR3 region has the DNA TGTGCCAGCAGCCTCCGATCCGGACTCCTGGATACGCAGTATTTT. Translating gives CASSLRSGLLDTQYF.

This clone came up a few times. This rearrangement joins TRBV6-5 to TRBJ1-1, with TRBD1 matching over 7 bases. J was trimmed by 4 bases and V by 5 bases; bases with no gene match: 7. The CDR3 consists of 14 residues. The germline CDR1 and CDR2 sequences are MNHEY and SVGAGI. This CDR3 reads CASSRDSRGTEAFF. Written as DNA, the CDR3 is TGTGCCAGCAGTCGGGACAGTAGGGGCACTGAAGCTTTCTTT.

The J gene is TRBJ2-7, the V gene TRBV10-3, with a weak D call TRBD1 (6 bases). Germline V gene data show CDR1 as ENHRY and CDR2 as SYGVKD. The CDR3 is 14 residues long. The ends were cut back, 8 bases at V and 4 bases at J, with 18 bases in the middle. The CDR3 DNA reads TGTGCCATCGCCGATCAGGGGCCTGGATACGAGCAGTACTTC. Protein product: CAIADQGPGYEQYF.

The chain is built from TRBV5-8 and TRBJ1-4, with 7 bases fitting TRBD1. Germline assignment: CDR1 SGHTS and CDR2 YDEGEE. Trimming took 5 bases from V and 0 from J; bases not matched to a gene: 10. The CDR3 extends over 17 amino acids. The CDR3 DNA is TGTGCCAGCAGTCGAGTACAGGGGTCTACAACTAATGAAAAACTGTTTTTT. Translating it yields CASSRVQGSTTNEKLFF.

This clone was recorded once. Compared with germline, one end of the junction differs, possibly owing to a read error. The chain has TRBV12-3 or TRBV12-4 and TRBJ1-6, with TRBD1 identical over 9 bases. This CDR3 spans 13 amino acids. As DNA, the CDR3 is TGTGCCAGCAGCCCCGGACAGGGGCTTTCCGGGTACTTT. It is translated as CASSPGQGLSGYF.

The CDR3 protein is CASSSETVNTEAFF. The CDR3 nucleotides are TGTGCCAGCAGTTCCGAAACAGTGAACACTGAAGCTTTCTTT. The chain links TRBV14 to TRBJ1-1; D not resolved. V was pared by 6 bases and J by 0 bases, with 11 bases between. Germline lookup yields CDR1 SGHDN and CDR2 FVKESK. The CDR3 has 14 residues.

The chain joins TRBV29-1 to TRBJ1-2; TRBD1 agrees at 11 bases. V was pared by 2 bases and J by 7 bases, with 6 bases of the junction left unmatched. Germline V gene data show CDR1 as SQVTM and CDR2 as ANQGSEA. This CDR3 has 14 residues. CDR3 in amino acids: CSVETGTGGTGYTF. CDR3 DNA: TGCAGCGTTGAAACCGGGACAGGGGGTACTGGCTACACCTTC.